The clone carrying this TCR beta chain was seen a handful of times. The target antigen is unknown. Each population that was sorted was more than 98% pure. CDR3 length equals 16 residues. Germline V gene data show CDR1 as MGHRA and CDR2 as YSYEKL. J lost 2 bases, V lost 6 bases, and 6 bases had no gene match. The data are from a study of beta chain features in type 1 diabetes. Regarding the study as a whole: Resolution of whether HLA type affects TCRB rearrangement was not achieved here. Across all four CD4+ subsets, people with type 1 diabetes showed modestly shorter TCRB CDR3s. TCRB repertoires of naive, central memory and Treg cells appeared more similar among patients than among healthy donors.

Every bit of the isolated RNA underwent reverse transcription, so sequencing read expressed TCRB transcripts. Profiled with immunoSEQ multiplex PCR; TCRdb holds only in-frame clones, not every one. This table holds around 250,000 clones, around 14% found once. This chain connects TRBV4-1 to TRBJ2-3, with TRBD2 matching over 12 bases. The receptor comes from a man aged 30-40 years with type 1 diabetes. Source material: naive CD4+ T cells from blood. Here the CDR3 reads CASRPRLAGDTDTQYF. CDR3 nucleotide sequence: TGCGCCAGCAGACCCAGACTAGCGGGAGACACAGATACGCAGTATTTT.